This T cell receptor beta chain was recovered during a study of CD8 T cells in Susac syndrome. V was clipped by 1 base and J by 4 bases; unmatched bases: 5. The CDR3 contains 14 residues. Germline V gene sequence: CDR1 DFQATT, CDR2 SNEGSKA (reference sequence). cDNA came from about 0.5 to 1 ug RNA primed by random hexamers. Using its own MiXCR run on the immunoSEQ multiplex PCR reads, TCRdb lists one record per CDR3 protein. The sample contains 150,000 to 250,000 distinct CDR3 sequences, roughly 95% of which appear only once. High-throughput TCR beta sequencing covered peripheral CD8+ and CD4+ T cells.

The TCR originated in a human donor with multiple sclerosis. The sequenced material came from CD4+ T cells from PBMCs. This sequence joins TRBV20-1 and TRBJ2-5, with 8 nucleotides matching TRBD1. The CDR3 loop reads CSARVPGGAETQYF. In DNA, the CDR3 is TGCAGTGCTAGAGTTCCAGGGGGCGCAGAGACCCAGTACTTC.